Reported below is one T cell receptor beta chain. The antigen remains undetermined. The CDR3 consists of 16 residues. Trimming took 0 bases from V and 1 from J, leaving 10 bases between them. Germline-derived CDR1 and CDR2 are SGDLS and YYNGEE. This sample was taken from a study of response to subunit inactivated influenza vaccine. Study-level results: Authors suggested few new T cells are recruited by each seasonal influenza vaccination.

TCRdb recomputed calls from the RT-PCR reads with MiXCR, one row per CDR3 protein. The table records hundreds of thousands of distinct CDR3 sequences, about an eighth of them present only once. The receptor comes from a man aged 45-60 years who received an inactivated influenza vaccine. Sample: PBMCs from blood, taken on the day of vaccination. This chain links TRBV9 with TRBJ2-2; TRBD1 might be the D (6 bases). The CDR3 sequence: CASSVAKGENTGELFF. The CDR3 region has the DNA TGTGCCAGCAGCGTAGCCAAGGGGGAGAACACCGGGGAGCTGTTTTTT.